This T cell receptor (beta chain) was captured in a study of blood T cell repertoires in COVID-19 (dated by TCRdb to between 2020 and 2021). Broadly, across the study: Collaborator samples came from the United States, Italy and Spain and covered acute and convalescent phases of COVID-19. The prospective study material was composed of cDNA or gDNA derived from T cells, B-cell-depleted T cells, or PBMCs. Deeply sampled blood TCRbeta repertoires from subjects exposed to, actively infected with, or recovered from COVID-19 were included in the dataset. The repertoires were released in a freely available public database meant as a resource for research on the immune response to SARS-CoV-2. The samples were drawn from two sources: the first 160 participants of the ongoing ImmuneRACE study, and 1,000 to 1,500 subjects contributed by 6 global collaborators. A de-identified subject ID, COVID-19 status, age in years and sex were almost always included in the sample metadata. Where available, HLA class I and class II types were taken from metadata supplied by the sample provider and were not determined by assay-based typing.

Each collaborating institution followed its own protocols to collect whole blood in K2EDTA tubes. For TCRbeta analysis, collaborators shipped samples in one of three forms: frozen whole blood, isolated PBMCs, or DNA extracted from either of those sample types. Summary of the overall study and its limitations: The quantity of clinical and demographic metadata differed by source and by participant and was supplied without curation.

Note on this clone: No antigen is known for it. No base-level quality is on record; no much larger clone is a single base apart.

The immunoSEQ Assay, a bias-controlled multiplex PCR, was used to amplify TCRbeta CDR3 regions from genomic DNA. The study's own analysis went as follows. Nucleated cell counts per sample were estimated from amplification of reference gene primers within the assay. To quantify the absolute abundance of each unique TCRbeta CDR3 rearrangement, sequence reads were collapsed and filtered. Productive Simpson clonality was computed per sample as the square root of Simpson's diversity index over productive rearrangements. The immuneACCESS repertoire file appears here via TCRdb, limited to in-frame rearrangements. These files lack a portion of the clones; in checked studies, under half of the deficit traces to unresolved V genes, and the cause of the others is not known. The V and J calls and clone size were taken over from that table, and D and trimming were inferred from the DNA. This sample holds 91,000 or so clones; roughly 82% were observed only once. Jointly, the top ten make up around 7.2% of the sample.

V loses 7 bases, J loses 0 bases, and the germline ends lie 9 bases apart. The cysteine opens and the phenylalanine closes a CDR3 of 13 amino acids. CDR3 DNA only is kept here, 39 bases in frame from base 1. The germline V gene gives CDR1 as MDHEN and CDR2 as SYDVKM. The sequence was obtained from a man between 45 and 60 years old with active or convalescent COVID-19. Sequenced input: peripheral blood. Recombination linked TRBV28 to TRBJ1-1; the D gene is perhaps TRBD1, on 6 matching bases. The CDR3 amino acid sequence is: CASTDSLNTEAFF. Read as DNA, the sequence is TGTGCCAGCACGGACAGCTTGAACACTGAAGCTTTCTTT.